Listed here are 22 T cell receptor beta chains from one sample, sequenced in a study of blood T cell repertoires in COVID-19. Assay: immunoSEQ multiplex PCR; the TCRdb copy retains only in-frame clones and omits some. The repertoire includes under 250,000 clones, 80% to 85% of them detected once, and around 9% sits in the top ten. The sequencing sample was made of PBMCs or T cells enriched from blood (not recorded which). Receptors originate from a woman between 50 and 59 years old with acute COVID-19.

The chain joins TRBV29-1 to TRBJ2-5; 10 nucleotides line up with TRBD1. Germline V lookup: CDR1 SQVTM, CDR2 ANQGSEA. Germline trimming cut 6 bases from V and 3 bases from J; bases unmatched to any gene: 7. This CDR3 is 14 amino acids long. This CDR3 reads CSVDDRGHEETQYF. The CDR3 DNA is TGCAGCGTGGACGACAGGGGGCATGAAGAGACCCAGTACTTC.

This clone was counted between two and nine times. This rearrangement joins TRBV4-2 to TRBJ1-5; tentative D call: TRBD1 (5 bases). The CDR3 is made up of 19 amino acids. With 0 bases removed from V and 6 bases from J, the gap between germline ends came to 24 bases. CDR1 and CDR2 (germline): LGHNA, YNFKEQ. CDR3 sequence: CASSQDSSFGQGFSQPQHF. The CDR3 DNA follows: TGTGCCAGCAGCCAAGATAGTTCGTTTGGGCAGGGATTTTCTCAGCCCCAGCATTTT.

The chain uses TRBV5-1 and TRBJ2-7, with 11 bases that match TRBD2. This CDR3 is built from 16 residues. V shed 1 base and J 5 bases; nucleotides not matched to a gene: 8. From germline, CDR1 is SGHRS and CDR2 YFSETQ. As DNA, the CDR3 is TGCGCCAGCAGCTTGAGGCTAGCGGGAGGATTCGACGAGCAGTACTTC. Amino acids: CASSLRLAGGFDEQYF.

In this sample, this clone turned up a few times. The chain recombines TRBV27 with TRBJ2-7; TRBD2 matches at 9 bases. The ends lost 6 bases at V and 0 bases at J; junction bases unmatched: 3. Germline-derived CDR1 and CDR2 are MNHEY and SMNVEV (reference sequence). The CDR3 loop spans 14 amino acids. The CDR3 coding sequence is TGTGCCAGCAGCGCTAGCGGGAACTCCTACGAGCAGTACTTC. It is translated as CASSASGNSYEQYF.

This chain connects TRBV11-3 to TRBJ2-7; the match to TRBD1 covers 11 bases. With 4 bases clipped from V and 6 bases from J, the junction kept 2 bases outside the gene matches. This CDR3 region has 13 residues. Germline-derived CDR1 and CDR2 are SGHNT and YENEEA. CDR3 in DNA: TGTGCCAGCAGCTGGGGACAGGGGGGCGAGCAGTACTTC. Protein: CASSWGQGGEQYF.

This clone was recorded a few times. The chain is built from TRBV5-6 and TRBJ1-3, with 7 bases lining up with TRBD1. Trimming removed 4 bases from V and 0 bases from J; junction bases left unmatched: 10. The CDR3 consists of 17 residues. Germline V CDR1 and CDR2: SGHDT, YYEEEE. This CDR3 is CASSRSGQMSSGNTIYF. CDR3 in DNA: TGTGCCAGCAGCCGGTCGGGACAGATGAGCTCTGGAAACACCATATATTTT.

The CDR3 DNA reads TGTGCCAGCACCTTGACAGGGGACACTGAAGCTTTCTTT. It yields the protein CASTLTGDTEAFF. The chain couples TRBV28 to TRBJ1-1, with TRBD1 matching 8 bases. Germline V gene lookup returns CDR1 MDHEN and CDR2 SYDVKM. The ends lost 7 bases at V and 3 bases at J; junction bases unmatched: 4. The CDR3 extends over 13 amino acids.

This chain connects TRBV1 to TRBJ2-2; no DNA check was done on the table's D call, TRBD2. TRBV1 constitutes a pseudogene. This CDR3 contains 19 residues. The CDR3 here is CTSSQDKLAGASGTGELFF. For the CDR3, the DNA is TGCACCAGCAGCCAAGATAAACTAGCGGGGGCCTCCGGGACCGGGGAGCTGTTTTTT.

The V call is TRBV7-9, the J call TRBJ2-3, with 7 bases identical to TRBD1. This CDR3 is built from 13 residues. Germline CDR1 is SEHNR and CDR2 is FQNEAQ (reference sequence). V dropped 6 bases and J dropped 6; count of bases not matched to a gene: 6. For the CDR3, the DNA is TGTGCCAGCAGACGACAGGGATCGGATACGCAGTATTTT. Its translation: CASRRQGSDTQYF. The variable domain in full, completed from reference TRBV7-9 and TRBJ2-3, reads DTGVSQNPRHKITKRGQNVTFRCDPISEHNRLYWYRQTLGQGPEFLTYFQNEAQLEKSRLLSDRFSAERPKGSFSTLEIQRTEQGDSAMYLCASRRQGSDTQYFGPGTRLTVL.

The CDR3 DNA is TGTGCCAGCAGCTTAAGTCAGGGTCCCTACGAGCAGTACTTC. Encoded protein: CASSLSQGPYEQYF. V gene TRBV11-2 combines with J gene TRBJ2-7; weak D call: TRBD1 (5 bases). V was pared by 2 bases and J by 2 bases, with 10 bases between. The CDR3 loop spans 14 amino acids. CDR1 and CDR2 (germline): SGHAT, FQNNGV. The full variable domain, completed using reference TRBV11-2 and TRBJ2-7, is EAGVAQSPRYKIIEKRQSVAFWCNPISGHATLYWYQQILGQGPKLLIQFQNNGVVDDSQLPKDRFSAERLKGVDSTLKIQPAKLEDSAVYLCASSLSQGPYEQYFGPGTRLTVT.

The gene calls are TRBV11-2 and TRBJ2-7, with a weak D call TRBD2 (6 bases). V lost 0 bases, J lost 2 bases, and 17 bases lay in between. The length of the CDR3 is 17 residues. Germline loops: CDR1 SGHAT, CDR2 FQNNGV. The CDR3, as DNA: TGTGCCAGCAGCTTAGATCTCGTCTTTGGGGGGACCTACGAGCAGTACTTC. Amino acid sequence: CASSLDLVFGGTYEQYF.

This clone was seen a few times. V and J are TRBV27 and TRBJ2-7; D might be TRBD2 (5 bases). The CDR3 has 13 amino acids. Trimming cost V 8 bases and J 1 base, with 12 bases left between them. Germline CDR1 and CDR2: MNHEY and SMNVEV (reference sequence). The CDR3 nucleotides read TGTGCCAGCCGGGTCGGGAATTCCTACGAGCAGTACTTC. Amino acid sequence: CASRVGNSYEQYF.

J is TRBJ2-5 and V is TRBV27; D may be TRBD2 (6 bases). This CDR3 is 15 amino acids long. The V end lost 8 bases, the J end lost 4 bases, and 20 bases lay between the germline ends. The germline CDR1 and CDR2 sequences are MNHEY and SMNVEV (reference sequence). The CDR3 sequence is CASSGGEGLRETQYF. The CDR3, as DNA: TGTGCCAGCTCCGGTGGGGAAGGACTAAGAGAGACCCAGTACTTC.

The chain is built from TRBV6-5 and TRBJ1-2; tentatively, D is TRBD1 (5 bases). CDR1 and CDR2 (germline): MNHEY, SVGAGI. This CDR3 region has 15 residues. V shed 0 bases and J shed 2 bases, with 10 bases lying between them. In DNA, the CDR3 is TGTGCCAGCAGTTACTCTATAGGGGAAAACTATGGCTACACCTTC. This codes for CASSYSIGENYGYTF.

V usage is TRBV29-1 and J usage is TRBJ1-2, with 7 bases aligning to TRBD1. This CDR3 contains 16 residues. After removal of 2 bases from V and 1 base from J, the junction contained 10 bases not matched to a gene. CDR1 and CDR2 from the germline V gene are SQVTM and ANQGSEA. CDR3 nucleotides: TGCAGCGTTGAACGTATACAGGGGTGGGGTAACTATGGCTACACCTTC. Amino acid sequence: CSVERIQGWGNYGYTF.

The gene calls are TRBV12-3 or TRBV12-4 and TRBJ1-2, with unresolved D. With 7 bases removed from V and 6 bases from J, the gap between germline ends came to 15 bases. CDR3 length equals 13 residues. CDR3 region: CASTVGLTDGYTF. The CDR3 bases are TGTGCCAGCACCGTGGGCCTAACTGATGGCTACACCTTC.

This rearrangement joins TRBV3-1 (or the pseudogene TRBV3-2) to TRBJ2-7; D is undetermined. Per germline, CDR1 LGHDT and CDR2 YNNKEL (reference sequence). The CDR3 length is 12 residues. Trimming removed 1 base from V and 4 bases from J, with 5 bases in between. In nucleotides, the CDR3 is TGTGCCAGCAGCCAAGTTCCATACGAGCAGTACTTC. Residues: CASSQVPYEQYF.

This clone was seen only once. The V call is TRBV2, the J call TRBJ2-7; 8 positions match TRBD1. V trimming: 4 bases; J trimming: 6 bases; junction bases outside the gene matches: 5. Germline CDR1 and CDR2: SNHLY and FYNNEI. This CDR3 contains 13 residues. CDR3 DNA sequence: TGTGCCAGCAGTGGACAGGGGAGAGGCGAGCAGTACTTC. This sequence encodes CASSGQGRGEQYF.

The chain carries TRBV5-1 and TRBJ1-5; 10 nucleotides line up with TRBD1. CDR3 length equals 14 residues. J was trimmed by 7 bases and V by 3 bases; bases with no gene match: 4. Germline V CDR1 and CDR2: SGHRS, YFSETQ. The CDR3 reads CASSWGGQGQPQHF. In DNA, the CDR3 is TGCGCCAGCAGCTGGGGGGGACAGGGGCAGCCCCAGCATTTT.

The CDR3 loop reads CASSLVAGQWEAFF. Here the CDR3 DNA reads TGTGCCAGCAGCTTAGTGGCAGGGCAATGGGAAGCTTTCTTT. The chain has TRBV11-2 and TRBJ1-1; a weak D match, TRBD1 (5 bases). The CDR3 is 14 residues long. The V gene's germline CDR1 is SGHAT and CDR2 FQNNGV. V shed 1 base and J shed 8 bases, with 14 bases lying between them.

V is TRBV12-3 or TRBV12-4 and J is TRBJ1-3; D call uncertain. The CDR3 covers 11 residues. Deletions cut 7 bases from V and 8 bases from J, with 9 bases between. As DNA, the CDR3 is TGTGCCAGCATCACCCTAGACACCATATATTTT. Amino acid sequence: CASITLDTIYF.

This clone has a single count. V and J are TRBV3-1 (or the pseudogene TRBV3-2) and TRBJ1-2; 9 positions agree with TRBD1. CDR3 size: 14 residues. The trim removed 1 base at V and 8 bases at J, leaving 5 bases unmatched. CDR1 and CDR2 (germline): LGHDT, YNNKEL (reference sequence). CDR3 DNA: TGTGCCAGCAGCCAAGCGGACAGGGGATACGGCTACACCTTC. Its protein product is CASSQADRGYGYTF.